Following are 2 T cell receptor beta chains from one sample sequenced in a study of human T cells and chemical hapten exposure. As to time point: patch test 2, 6 weeks after DPC sensitization. Treatment meaning: therapeutic diphenylcyclopropenone sensitization with weekly scalp DPC. In TCRdb, the RACE reads were re-called with MiXCR into one record per CDR3 protein. The data contain fewer than 85,000 distinct CDR3 sequences, roughly 10% of them singletons. The sequencing here drew on whole blood, taken in connection with sensitization to the hapten diphenylcyclopropenone (DPC). The source is a woman in her twenties or thirties with alopecia areata. Some clones in this sample may be carry-over from other donors' samples.

The chain has TRBV19 and TRBJ2-7; 10 bases map to TRBD1. V shed 3 bases and J 1 base; nucleotides not matched to a gene: 9. There are 17 residues in the CDR3. Germline loops: CDR1 LNHDA, CDR2 SQIVND (reference sequence). The CDR3 sequence: CASSIVGRDRGSYEQYF. In nucleotides, the CDR3 is TGTGCCAGTAGTATTGTGGGTCGGGACAGGGGATCCTACGAGCAGTACTTC.

This clonotype was picked up a small number of times. The junction departs from the called germline gene at one end, perhaps through a read error. This chain connects TRBV6-1 to TRBJ1-6; 8 positions agree with TRBD1. The CDR3 loop spans 15 amino acids. Per the germline V gene, CDR1 is MNHNS and CDR2 is SASEGT. CDR3 protein: CASREDRGYNSPLHF. The DNA of the CDR3 is TGTGCCAGCAGGGAAGACAGGGGATATAATTCACCCCTCCACTTT.